This TCR beta chain was recovered during a study of Graves' ophthalmopathy and Graves' hyperthyroidism. Study-level findings and limits: A 13-signature model separated ophthalmopathy from stable hyperthyroidism, about 91% sensitivity, approximately 80% specificity.

J was trimmed by 8 bases and V by 6 bases; bases with no gene match: 5. CDR1 is SGHVS, CDR2 FNYEAQ, per germline. The CDR3 has 13 amino acids. As to this clonotype: Its target is not known.

CDR3 regions of TCR beta were amplified from RNA transcripts. First-round RT-PCR with HTBI primers preceded a second-round multiplex PCR. TCRdb reprocessed the multiplex PCR reads with MiXCR, giving one entry per CDR3 protein. The table shows hundreds of thousands of distinct CDR3 sequences, with under 50% occurring only once. The sequence derives from an adult man with Graves' ophthalmopathy. Sequencing was carried out using peripheral blood. The genes are TRBV7-6 and TRBJ1-3, with TRBD1 identical over 9 bases. DNA of the CDR3: TGTGCCAGCAGTCCGGGACAGGGAGACACCATATATTTT. The encoded protein is CASSPGQGDTIYF.